These 6 T cell receptor beta chains were all obtained from the same sample, sequenced in a study of cytomegalovirus exposure and HLA in healthy donors. Primers included in the PCR were 60 Vbeta and 13 Jbeta primers. Produced via immunoSEQ multiplex PCR; TCRdb's table is partial and in-frame only. The table has 120,000 or so clones, around 80% seen once. The sample consisted of PBMCs. The receptors here all came from a female donor in good health and CMV-seronegative.

The V gene is TRBV29-1, the J gene TRBJ1-1, with D possibly being TRBD1 (6 bases). Per germline, CDR1 SQVTM and CDR2 ANQGSEA. The CDR3 loop spans 14 amino acids. V dropped 4 bases and J dropped 4 bases, with 16 bases sitting between them. The chain's CDR3 is CSVARGGVGTEAFF. As DNA, the CDR3 is TGCAGCGTTGCCAGGGGTGGGGTGGGCACTGAAGCTTTCTTT.

There are a few counts of this clone. The J gene is TRBJ2-2, the V gene TRBV12-5, with TRBD1 identical over 9 bases. Germline V CDR1 and CDR2: LGHNT, FRNRAP. With 6 bases clipped from V and 8 bases from J, the junction kept 10 bases outside the gene matches. The CDR3 has 15 amino acids. CDR3 sequence (DNA): TGTGCTAGTGGGGGGGACAGGGAGGGGATTGGGGAGCTGTTTTTT. Its protein product is CASGGDREGIGELFF.

The chain links TRBV27 to TRBJ2-3, with 7 bases aligning to TRBD2. CDR3 length: 17 residues. Germline V gene lookup returns CDR1 MNHEY and CDR2 SMNVEV (reference sequence). V was clipped by 8 bases and J by 4 bases; unmatched bases: 18. The chain's CDR3 is CASALGTSGAGADTQYF. CDR3 coding DNA: TGTGCCAGCGCCCTCGGTACGAGCGGGGCTGGGGCAGATACGCAGTATTTT.

For this clone: One end of the junction fails to match germline, which may point to a read error. The chain joins TRBV7-7 to TRBJ2-5; perhaps TRBD2 as D (5 bases). The germline gives CDR1 SSHAT, CDR2 FNYEAQ (reference sequence). The CDR3 covers 15 residues. Written as DNA, the CDR3 is TGTGCTAGCAGCTTTGGGTCGGGGAACGGGGAGACCCAGTACTTC. Encoded protein: CASSFGSGNGETQYF.

The chain links TRBV7-9 to TRBJ1-1, with D uncertain. Germline V gene data show CDR1 as SEHNR and CDR2 as FQNEAQ (reference sequence). This CDR3 contains 12 residues. Here the CDR3 DNA reads TGTGCGAGCGGTGGAGACTACACTGAAGCTTTCTTT. Its translation: CASGGDYTEAFF.

The rearrangement links TRBV11-2 to TRBJ1-5; D is possibly TRBD1 (6 bases). Deletions cut 3 bases from V and 0 bases from J, with 9 bases between. This CDR3 contains 15 residues. CDR1 SGHAT and CDR2 FQNNGV come from the germline V gene. DNA for the CDR3: TGTGCCAGCAGCTTGAACAGGGTTAGCAATCAGCCCCAGCATTTT. This codes for CASSLNRVSNQPQHF.